Given below is one TCR beta chain in context. The sample comes from a study of T cells expressing NK-cell markers. TCRdb reprocessed the 5' RACE reads and keeps a single row for each CDR3 protein, giving no DNA. Its clone listing holds roughly 420,000 distinct CDR3 sequences. The CDR3 covers 11 residues. The germline V gene has CDR1 SGDLS and CDR2 YYNGEE. This chain uses TRBV9 with TRBJ1-2. The sample was blood T cells: a sorted CD56 or NKG2C T cell subset, CD4+ or CD8+ T cells, or bulk PBMC T cells (not recorded which). The clonotype was recovered from a woman between 18 and 69 years old in good health. The CDR3 sequence: CASSREGGYTF. The full variable domain, its missing parts supplied by reference TRBV9 and TRBJ1-2, is DSGVTQTPKHLITATGQRVTLRCSPRSGDLSVYWYQQSLDQGLQFLIQYYNGEERAKGNILERFSAQQFPDLHSELNLSSLELGDSALYFCASSREGGYTFGSGTRLTVV.